This is a list of T cell receptor beta chains from one sample in a study of response to subunit inactivated influenza vaccine. One entry per CDR3 protein, called by TCRdb with MiXCR from the RT-PCR reads. Of more than 450,000 distinct CDR3 sequences detected, approximately 12% appear once; the ten largest clones hold 10%. Sample: PBMCs from blood, taken on the day of vaccination. Receptors originate from a man over 45 who received an inactivated influenza vaccine. Both conserved end residues are part of each CDR3. Clone size is stated in some rows and not others, as once, few, many or a class when expanded.

J: TRBJ2-4; V: TRBV20-1; size: -; CDR3: CSARDLGGAAVIQYF
J: TRBJ2-1; V: TRBV27; size: many; CDR3: CASSPIAGQVYNEQFF
J: TRBJ2-2; V: TRBV4-3; size: few; CDR3: CASSQADRVESTGELFF
J: TRBJ1-2; V: TRBV6-2/TRBV6-3; size: few; CDR3: CASSRQGDGYTF
J: TRBJ2-2; V: TRBV12-3/TRBV12-4; size: few; CDR3: CASRTQGYTGELFF
J: TRBJ2-7; V: TRBV6-1; size: many; CDR3: CASSGDRVREQYF
J: TRBJ1-5; V: TRBV6-1; size: many; CDR3: CASSEPSVNQPQHF
J: TRBJ2-2; V: TRBV27; size: -; CDR3: CASSFGLLLDGELFF
J: TRBJ2-1; V: TRBV5-1; size: -; CDR3: CARMMTSGISYNEQFF
J: TRBJ2-7; V: TRBV3-1; size: -; CDR3: CASSQDTSTQYF
J: TRBJ1-5; V: TRBV2; size: -; CDR3: CASSEARERPRHF
J: TRBJ2-3; V: TRBV7-2; size: few; CDR3: CASSTARDTQYF
J: TRBJ2-3; V: TRBV3-1; size: few; CDR3: CASSQDRDYTDTQYF
J: TRBJ2-7; V: TRBV12-3/TRBV12-4; size: -; CDR3: CASSLWGINSYEQYF
J: TRBJ1-1; V: TRBV6-1; size: -; CDR3: CASRWTGLSEAFF
J: TRBJ2-1; V: TRBV12-3/TRBV12-4; size: few; CDR3: CASSPSGTFDDQFF
J: TRBJ1-3; V: TRBV4-1; size: -; CDR3: CASKGAGNTIYF
J: TRBJ2-2; V: TRBV5-5; size: many; CDR3: CASSRDRALNGELFF
J: TRBJ1-1; V: TRBV7-3; size: -; CDR3: CASSLTGGGNTEAFF
J: TRBJ2-1; V: TRBV12-3/TRBV12-4; size: few; CDR3: CASRRTSGRSNEQFF
J: TRBJ2-5; V: TRBV11-2; size: few; CDR3: CASSLGGVGTQYF
J: TRBJ2-7; V: TRBV3-1; size: -; CDR3: CASSPSRGRREGSYEQYF
J: TRBJ1-2; V: TRBV10-3; size: -; CDR3: CAITEGTEGYTF
J: TRBJ2-7; V: TRBV27; size: few; CDR3: CASRALLAGLYEQYF
J: TRBJ1-2; V: TRBV4-3; size: few; CDR3: CASSQGARRNYGYTF
J: TRBJ2-5; V: TRBV5-1; size: -; CDR3: CASSPTSGGETQYF
J: TRBJ2-7; V: TRBV4-3; size: few; CDR3: CATAGGTSTFTYEQYF
J: TRBJ2-7; V: TRBV20-1; size: -; CDR3: CSAPLAGASYEQYF
J: TRBJ2-3; V: TRBV6-5; size: few; CDR3: CASSYSGTGDTDTQYF
J: TRBJ1-1; V: TRBV12-5; size: few; CDR3: CASGLEGSEAFF
J: TRBJ1-1; V: TRBV20-1; size: few; CDR3: CSAKLWVNTEAFF
J: TRBJ2-2; V: TRBV6-2/TRBV6-3; size: many; CDR3: CASSYRANTGELFF
J: TRBJ1-2; V: TRBV29-1; size: few; CDR3: CSVEEGQGISYGYTF
J: TRBJ1-2; V: TRBV5-1; size: many; CDR3: CASSPGRGSYGYTF
J: TRBJ2-6; V: TRBV10-3; size: few; CDR3: CAISVGQLSGANVLTF
J: TRBJ2-7; V: TRBV5-6; size: few; CDR3: CASSFLGTGSYEQYF
J: TRBJ1-2; V: TRBV4-1; size: -; CDR3: CASSQAPLQMGNYGYTF
J: TRBJ2-1; V: TRBV4-1; size: -; CDR3: CASSQVGGPPEQFF
J: TRBJ2-7; V: TRBV4-3; size: few; CDR3: CASSHGTSGNSYEQYF
J: TRBJ2-3; V: TRBV5-6; size: many; CDR3: CASSYSSGTDTQYF
J: TRBJ2-2; V: TRBV30; size: few; CDR3: CAWSANTGELFF
J: TRBJ2-5; V: TRBV2; size: few; CDR3: CASSGTGTGGETQYF
J: TRBJ1-6; V: TRBV11-2; size: -; CDR3: CASSIDYNSPLHF
J: TRBJ1-1; V: TRBV29-1; size: few; CDR3: CSVDGGRGVAEAFF
J: TRBJ2-1; V: TRBV15; size: few; CDR3: CATSTVPDRAGGNEQFF
J: TRBJ2-7; V: TRBV20-1; size: -; CDR3: CSAPRLAGSYEQYF
J: TRBJ2-7; V: TRBV5-1; size: few; CDR3: CASSDGLSYEQYF
J: TRBJ1-4; V: TRBV7-9; size: -; CDR3: CASSLGAGHNEKLFF
J: TRBJ1-1; V: TRBV12-3/TRBV12-4; size: many; CDR3: CASSLAQGGNTEAFF
J: TRBJ2-7; V: TRBV7-2; size: few; CDR3: CASSFPSGGRYEQYF
J: TRBJ2-7; V: TRBV20-1; size: -; CDR3: CSASAVRTLYEQYF